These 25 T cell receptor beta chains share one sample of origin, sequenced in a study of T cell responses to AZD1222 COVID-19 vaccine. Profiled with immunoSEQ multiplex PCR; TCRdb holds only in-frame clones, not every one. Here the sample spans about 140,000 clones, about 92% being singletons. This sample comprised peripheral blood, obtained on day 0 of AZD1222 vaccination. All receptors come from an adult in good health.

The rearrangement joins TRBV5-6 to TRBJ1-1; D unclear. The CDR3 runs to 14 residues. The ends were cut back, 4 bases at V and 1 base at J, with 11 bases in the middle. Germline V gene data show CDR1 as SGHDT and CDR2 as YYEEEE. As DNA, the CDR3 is TGTGCCAGCAGCCCATTAACAGAGAACACTGAAGCTTTCTTT. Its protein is CASSPLTENTEAFF.

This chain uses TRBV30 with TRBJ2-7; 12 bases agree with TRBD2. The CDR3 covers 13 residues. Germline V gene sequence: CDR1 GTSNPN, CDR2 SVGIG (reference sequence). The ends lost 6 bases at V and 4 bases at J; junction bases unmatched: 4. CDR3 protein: CACTLAGGYEQYF. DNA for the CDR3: TGTGCCTGCACCCTAGCGGGAGGGTACGAGCAGTACTTC.

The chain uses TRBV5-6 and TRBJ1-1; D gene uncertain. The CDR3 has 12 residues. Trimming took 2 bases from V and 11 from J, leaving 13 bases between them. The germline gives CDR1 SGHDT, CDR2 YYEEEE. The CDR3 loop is CASSFSFRNAFF. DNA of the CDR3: TGTGCCAGCAGCTTTAGCTTCAGAAATGCTTTCTTT.

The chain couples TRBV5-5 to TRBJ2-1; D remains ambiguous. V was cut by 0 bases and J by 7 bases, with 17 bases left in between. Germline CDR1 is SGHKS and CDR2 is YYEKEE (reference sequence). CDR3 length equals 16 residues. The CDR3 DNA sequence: TGTGCCAGCAGCTTGGGAGCAGGAGAACCTCGTAATGAGCAGTTCTTC. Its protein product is CASSLGAGEPRNEQFF.

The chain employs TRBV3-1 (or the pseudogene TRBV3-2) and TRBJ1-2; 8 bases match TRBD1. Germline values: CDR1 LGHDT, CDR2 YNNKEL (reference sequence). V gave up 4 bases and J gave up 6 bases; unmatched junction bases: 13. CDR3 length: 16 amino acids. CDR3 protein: CASSPPRGPRPHGYTF. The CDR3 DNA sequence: TGTGCCAGCAGCCCCCCCAGGGGGCCTCGACCCCATGGCTACACCTTC.

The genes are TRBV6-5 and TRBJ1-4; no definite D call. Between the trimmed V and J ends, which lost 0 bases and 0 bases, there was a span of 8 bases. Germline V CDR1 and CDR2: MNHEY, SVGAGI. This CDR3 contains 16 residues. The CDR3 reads CASSYSVGTTNEKLFF. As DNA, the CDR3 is TGTGCCAGCAGTTACTCCGTTGGGACAACTAATGAAAAACTGTTTTTT.

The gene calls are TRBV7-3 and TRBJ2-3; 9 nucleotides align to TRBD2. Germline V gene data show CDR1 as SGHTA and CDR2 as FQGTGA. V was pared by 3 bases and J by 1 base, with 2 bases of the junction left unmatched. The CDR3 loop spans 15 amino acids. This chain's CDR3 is CASSLVAGGTDTQYF. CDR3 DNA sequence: TGTGCCAGCAGCTTGGTAGCGGGAGGCACAGATACGCAGTATTTT.

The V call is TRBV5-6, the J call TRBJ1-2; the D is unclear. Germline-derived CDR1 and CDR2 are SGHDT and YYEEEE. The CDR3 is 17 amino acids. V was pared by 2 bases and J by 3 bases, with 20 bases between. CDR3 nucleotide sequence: TGTGCCAGCAGCTTTGGTGTCGGGCTAGGGCGGCACTATGGCTACACCTTC. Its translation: CASSFGVGLGRHYGYTF.

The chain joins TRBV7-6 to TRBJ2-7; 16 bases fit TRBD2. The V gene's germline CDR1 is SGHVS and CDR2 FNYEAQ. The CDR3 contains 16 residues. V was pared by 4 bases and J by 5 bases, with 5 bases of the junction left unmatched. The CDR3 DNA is TGTGCCAGCAGCTCGGGACTAGCGGGAGGGCCCCACGAGCAGTACTTC. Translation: CASSSGLAGGPHEQYF.

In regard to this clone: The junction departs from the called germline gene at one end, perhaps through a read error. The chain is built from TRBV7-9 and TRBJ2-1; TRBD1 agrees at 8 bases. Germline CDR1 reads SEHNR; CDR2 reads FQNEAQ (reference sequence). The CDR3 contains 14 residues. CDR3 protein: CASRLGQGEDEQFF. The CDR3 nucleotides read TGTGCCAGCAGATTAGGACAGGGTGAGGATGAGCAGTTCTTC.

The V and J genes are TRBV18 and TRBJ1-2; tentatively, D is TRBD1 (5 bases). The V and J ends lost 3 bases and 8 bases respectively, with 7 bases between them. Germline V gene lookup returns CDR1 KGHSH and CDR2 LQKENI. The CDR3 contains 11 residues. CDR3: CASSPRGGYTF. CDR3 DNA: TGTGCCAGCTCACCCCGGGGGGGCTACACCTTC. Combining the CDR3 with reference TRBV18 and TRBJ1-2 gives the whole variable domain NAGVMQNPRHLVRRRGQEARLRCSPMKGHSHVYWYRQLPEEGLKFMVYLQKENIIDESGMPKERFSAEFPKEGPSILRIQQVVRGDSAAYFCASSPRGGYTFGSGTRLTVV.

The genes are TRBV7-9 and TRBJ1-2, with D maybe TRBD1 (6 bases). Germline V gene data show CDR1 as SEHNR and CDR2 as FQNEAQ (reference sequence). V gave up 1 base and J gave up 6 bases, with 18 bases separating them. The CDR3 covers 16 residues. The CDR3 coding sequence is TGTGCCAGCAGCTTAGGAGCAGGGGACGCTGATAATGGCTACACCTTC. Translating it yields CASSLGAGDADNGYTF.

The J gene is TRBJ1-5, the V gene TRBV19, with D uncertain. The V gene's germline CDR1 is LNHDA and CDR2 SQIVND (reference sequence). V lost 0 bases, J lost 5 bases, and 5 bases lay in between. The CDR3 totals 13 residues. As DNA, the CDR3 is TGTGCCAGTAGTATAGATCGGGATCAGCCCCAGCATTTT. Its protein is CASSIDRDQPQHF.

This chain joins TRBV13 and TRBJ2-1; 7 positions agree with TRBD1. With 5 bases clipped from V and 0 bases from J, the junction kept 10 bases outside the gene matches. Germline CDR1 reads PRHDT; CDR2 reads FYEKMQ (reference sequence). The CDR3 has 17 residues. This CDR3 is CASSVRYRDSSYNEQFF. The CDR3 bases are TGTGCCAGCAGCGTTCGCTACCGGGACAGCTCCTACAATGAGCAGTTCTTC.

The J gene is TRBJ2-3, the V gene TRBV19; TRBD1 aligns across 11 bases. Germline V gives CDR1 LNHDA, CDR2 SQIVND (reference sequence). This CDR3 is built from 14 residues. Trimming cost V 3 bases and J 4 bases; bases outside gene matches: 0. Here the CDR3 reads CASSMGQGADTQYF. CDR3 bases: TGTGCCAGTAGTATGGGACAGGGGGCAGATACGCAGTATTTT.

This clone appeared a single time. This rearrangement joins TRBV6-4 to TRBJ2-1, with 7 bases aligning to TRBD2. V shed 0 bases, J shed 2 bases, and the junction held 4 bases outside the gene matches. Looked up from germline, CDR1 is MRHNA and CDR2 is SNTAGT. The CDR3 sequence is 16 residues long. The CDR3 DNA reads TGTGCCAGCAGTGACTCGGCGGGAGAAGCCTACAATGAGCAGTTCTTC. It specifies CASSDSAGEAYNEQFF.

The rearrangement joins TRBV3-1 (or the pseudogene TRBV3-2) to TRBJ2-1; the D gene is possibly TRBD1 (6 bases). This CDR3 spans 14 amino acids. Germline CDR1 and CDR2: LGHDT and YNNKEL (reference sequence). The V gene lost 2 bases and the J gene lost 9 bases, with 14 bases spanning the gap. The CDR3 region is CASSQSGTLVEQFF. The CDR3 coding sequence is TGTGCCAGCAGCCAATCCGGGACATTAGTTGAGCAGTTCTTC.

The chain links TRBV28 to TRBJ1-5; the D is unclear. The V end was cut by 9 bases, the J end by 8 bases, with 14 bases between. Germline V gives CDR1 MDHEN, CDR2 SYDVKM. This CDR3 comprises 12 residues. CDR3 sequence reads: CASQVNNEPQHF. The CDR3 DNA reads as TGTGCCAGTCAGGTAAATAACGAGCCCCAGCATTTT. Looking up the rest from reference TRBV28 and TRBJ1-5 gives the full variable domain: DVKVTQSSRYLVKRTGEKVFLECVQDMDHENMFWYRQDPGLGLRLIYFSYDVKMKEKGDIPEGYSVSREKKERFSLILESASTNQTSMYLCASQVNNEPQHFGDGTRLSIL.

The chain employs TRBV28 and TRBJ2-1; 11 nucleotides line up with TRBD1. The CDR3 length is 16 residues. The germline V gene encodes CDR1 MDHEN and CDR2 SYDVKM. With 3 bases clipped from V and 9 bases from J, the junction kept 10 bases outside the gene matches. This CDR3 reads CASSLAGQGAQGEQFF. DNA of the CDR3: TGTGCCAGCAGTTTGGCTGGACAGGGGGCGCAGGGTGAGCAGTTCTTC.

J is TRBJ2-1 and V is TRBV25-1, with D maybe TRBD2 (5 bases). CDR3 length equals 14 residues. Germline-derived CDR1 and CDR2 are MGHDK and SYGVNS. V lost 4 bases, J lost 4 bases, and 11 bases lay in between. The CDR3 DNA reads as TGTGCCAGCAGTGTCCCGGAGGAGTACAATGAGCAGTTCTTC. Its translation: CASSVPEEYNEQFF.

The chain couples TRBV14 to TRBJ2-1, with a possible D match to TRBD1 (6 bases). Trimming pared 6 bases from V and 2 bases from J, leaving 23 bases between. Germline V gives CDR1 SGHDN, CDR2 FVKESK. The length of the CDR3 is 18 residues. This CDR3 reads CASSHRDIQRITYNEQFF. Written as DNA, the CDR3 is TGTGCCAGCAGTCACCGGGACATCCAAAGGATCACCTACAATGAGCAGTTCTTC.

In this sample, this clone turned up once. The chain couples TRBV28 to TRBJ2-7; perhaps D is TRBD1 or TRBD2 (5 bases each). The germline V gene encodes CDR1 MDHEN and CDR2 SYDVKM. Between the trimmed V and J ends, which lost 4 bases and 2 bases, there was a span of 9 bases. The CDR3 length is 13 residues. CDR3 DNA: TGTGCCAGCAGTTCCGGGACCACCTACGAGCAGTACTTC. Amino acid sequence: CASSSGTTYEQYF.

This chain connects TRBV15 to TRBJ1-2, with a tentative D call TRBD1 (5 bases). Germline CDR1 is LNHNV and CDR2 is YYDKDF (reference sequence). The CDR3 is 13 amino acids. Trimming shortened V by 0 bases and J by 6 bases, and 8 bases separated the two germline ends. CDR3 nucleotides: TGTGCCACCAGCAGAGAGGGGGTTGATGGCTACACCTTC. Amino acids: CATSREGVDGYTF.

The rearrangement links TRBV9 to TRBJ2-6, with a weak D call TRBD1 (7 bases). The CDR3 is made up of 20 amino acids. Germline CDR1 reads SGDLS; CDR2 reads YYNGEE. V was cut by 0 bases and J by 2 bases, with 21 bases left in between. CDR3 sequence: CASSVVLTPTGRTGANVLTF. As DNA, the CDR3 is TGTGCCAGCAGCGTAGTGCTTACCCCGACAGGGAGGACTGGGGCCAACGTCCTGACTTTC.

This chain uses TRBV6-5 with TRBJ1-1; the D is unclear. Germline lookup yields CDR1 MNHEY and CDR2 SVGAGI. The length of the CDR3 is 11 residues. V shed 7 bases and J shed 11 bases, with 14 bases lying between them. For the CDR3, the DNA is TGTGCCAGCATCAGGACCGGCGGGGCTTTCTTT. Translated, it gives CASIRTGGAFF.